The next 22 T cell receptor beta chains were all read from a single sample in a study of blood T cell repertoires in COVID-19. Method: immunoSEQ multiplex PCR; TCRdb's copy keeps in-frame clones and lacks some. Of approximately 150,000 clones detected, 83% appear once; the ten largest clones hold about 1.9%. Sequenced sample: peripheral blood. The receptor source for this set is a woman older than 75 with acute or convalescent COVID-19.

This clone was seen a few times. The CDR3: CASSSQETQYF. The DNA for the CDR3 is TGTGCCAGCTCCTCCCAAGAGACCCAGTACTTC. This chain connects TRBV18 to TRBJ2-5; unclear D gene. This CDR3 is built from 11 residues. In germline, CDR1 is KGHSH, CDR2 LQKENI. Trimming removed 6 bases at V and 1 base at J, with 3 bases between.

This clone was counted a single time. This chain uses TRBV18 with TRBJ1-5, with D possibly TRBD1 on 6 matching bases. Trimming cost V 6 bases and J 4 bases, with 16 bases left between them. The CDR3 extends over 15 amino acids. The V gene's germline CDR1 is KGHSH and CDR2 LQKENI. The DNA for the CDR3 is TGTGCCAGCTCCCTAGGGGGGGCGTATAATCAGCCCCAGCATTTT. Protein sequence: CASSLGGAYNQPQHF.

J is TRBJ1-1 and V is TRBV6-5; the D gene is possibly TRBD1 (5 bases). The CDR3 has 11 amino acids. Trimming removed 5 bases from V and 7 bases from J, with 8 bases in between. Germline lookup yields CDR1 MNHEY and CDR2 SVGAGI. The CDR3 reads CASSRTYEAFF. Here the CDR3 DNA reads TGTGCCAGCAGTAGGACATATGAAGCTTTCTTT.

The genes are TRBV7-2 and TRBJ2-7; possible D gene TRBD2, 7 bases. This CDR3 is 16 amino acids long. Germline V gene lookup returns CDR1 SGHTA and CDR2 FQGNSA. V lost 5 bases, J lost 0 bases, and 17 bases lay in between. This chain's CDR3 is CASSPWGGLSSYEQYF. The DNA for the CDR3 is TGTGCCAGCAGCCCATGGGGGGGCCTAAGCTCCTACGAGCAGTACTTC.

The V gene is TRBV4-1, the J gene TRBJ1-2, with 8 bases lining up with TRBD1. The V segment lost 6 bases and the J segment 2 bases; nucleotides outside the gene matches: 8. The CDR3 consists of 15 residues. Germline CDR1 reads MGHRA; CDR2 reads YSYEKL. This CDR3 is CASSTGQGLNYGYTF. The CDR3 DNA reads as TGCGCCAGCAGTACCGGACAGGGCCTAAACTATGGCTACACCTTC.

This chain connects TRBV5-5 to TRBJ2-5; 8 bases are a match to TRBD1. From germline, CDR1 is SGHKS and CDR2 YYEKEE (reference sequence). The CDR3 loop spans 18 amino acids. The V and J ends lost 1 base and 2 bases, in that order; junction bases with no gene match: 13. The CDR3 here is CASSLPAGGTNPQETQYF. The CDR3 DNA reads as TGTGCCAGCAGCTTGCCTGCAGGGGGCACGAATCCTCAAGAGACCCAGTACTTC.

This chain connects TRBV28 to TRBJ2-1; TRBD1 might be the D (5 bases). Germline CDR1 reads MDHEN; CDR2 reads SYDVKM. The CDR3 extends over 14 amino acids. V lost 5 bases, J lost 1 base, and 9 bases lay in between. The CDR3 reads CASSGAGSYNEQFF. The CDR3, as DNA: TGTGCCAGCAGTGGGGCAGGGTCCTACAATGAGCAGTTCTTC.

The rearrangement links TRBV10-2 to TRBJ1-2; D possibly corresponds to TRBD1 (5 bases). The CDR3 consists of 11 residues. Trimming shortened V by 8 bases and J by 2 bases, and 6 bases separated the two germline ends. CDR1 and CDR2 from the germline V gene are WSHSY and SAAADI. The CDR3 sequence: CASRQNYGYTF. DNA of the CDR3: TGCGCCAGCCGACAGAACTATGGCTACACCTTC.

The CDR3 DNA follows: TGTGCCAGCAGGACCTTAGCGGGAGTTAGGAATGAGCAGTTCTTC. The encoded protein is CASRTLAGVRNEQFF. V usage is TRBV6-5 and J usage is TRBJ2-1; the match to TRBD2 covers 9 bases. This CDR3 comprises 15 residues. The germline gives CDR1 MNHEY, CDR2 SVGAGI. Losses at the gene ends were 6 bases for V and 7 bases for J; bases not matched to a gene: 10.

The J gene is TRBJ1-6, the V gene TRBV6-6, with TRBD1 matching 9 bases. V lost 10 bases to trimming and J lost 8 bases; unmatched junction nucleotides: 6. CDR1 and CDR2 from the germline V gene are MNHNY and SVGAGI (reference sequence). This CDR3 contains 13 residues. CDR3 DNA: TGTGCCATCAAACAGGGGGCAGATTCACCCCTCCACTTT. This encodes CAIKQGADSPLHF.

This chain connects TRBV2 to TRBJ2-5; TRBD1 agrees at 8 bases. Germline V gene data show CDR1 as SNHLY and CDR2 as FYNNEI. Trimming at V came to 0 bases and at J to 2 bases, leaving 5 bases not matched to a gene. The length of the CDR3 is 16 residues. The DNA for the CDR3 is TGTGCCAGCAGTGAAGCGCTAGGGACAGGACAAGAGACCCAGTACTTC. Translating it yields CASSEALGTGQETQYF.

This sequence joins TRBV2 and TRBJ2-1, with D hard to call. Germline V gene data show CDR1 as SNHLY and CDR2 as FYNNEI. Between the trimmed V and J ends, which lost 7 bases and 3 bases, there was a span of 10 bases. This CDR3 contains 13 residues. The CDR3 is CASKQLGYNEQFF. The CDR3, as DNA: TGTGCCAGCAAGCAGCTAGGCTACAATGAGCAGTTCTTC.

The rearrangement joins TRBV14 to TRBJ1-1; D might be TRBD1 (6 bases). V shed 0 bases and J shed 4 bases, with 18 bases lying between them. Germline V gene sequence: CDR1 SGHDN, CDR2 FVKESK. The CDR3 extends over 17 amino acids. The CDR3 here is CASSQERGFLGVTEAFF. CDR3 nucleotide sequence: TGTGCCAGCAGCCAAGAAAGGGGGTTCCTGGGGGTCACTGAAGCTTTCTTT.

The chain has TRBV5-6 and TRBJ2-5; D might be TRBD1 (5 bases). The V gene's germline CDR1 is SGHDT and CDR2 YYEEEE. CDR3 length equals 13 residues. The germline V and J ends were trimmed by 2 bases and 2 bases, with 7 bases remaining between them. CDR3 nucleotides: TGTGCCAGCAGCTTTCAGGGACAAGAGACCCAGTACTTC. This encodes CASSFQGQETQYF.

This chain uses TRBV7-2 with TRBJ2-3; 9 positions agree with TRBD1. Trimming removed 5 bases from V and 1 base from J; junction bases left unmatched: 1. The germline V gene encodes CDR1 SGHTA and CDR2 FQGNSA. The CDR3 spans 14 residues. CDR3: CASSRDRGTDTQYF. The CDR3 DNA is TGTGCCAGCAGCCGGGACAGGGGCACAGATACGCAGTATTTT.

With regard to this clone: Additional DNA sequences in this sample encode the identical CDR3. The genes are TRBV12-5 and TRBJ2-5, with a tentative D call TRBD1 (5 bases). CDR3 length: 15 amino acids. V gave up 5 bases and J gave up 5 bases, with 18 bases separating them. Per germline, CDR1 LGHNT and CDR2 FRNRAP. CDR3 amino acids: CASGLGQTPRETQYF. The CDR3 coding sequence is TGTGCTAGTGGTCTGGGGCAGACCCCTAGGGAGACCCAGTACTTC.

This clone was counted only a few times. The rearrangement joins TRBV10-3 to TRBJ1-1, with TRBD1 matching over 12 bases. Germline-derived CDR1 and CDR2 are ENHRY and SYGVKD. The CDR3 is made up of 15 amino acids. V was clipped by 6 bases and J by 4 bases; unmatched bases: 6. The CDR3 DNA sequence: TGTGCCATCAGGGGGACAGGGGGCGAGGTCACTGAAGCTTTCTTT. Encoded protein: CAIRGTGGEVTEAFF.

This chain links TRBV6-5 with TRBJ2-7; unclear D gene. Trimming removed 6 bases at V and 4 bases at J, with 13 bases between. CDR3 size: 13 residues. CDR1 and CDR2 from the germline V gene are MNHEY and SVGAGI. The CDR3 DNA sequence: TGTGCCAGCAGCCGGGTCCTAGATTACGAGCAGTACTTC. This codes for CASSRVLDYEQYF.

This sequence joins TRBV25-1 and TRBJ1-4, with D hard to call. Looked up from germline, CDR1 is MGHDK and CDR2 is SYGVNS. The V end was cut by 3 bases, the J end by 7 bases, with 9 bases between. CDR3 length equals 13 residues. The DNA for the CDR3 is TGTGCCAGCAGTGACCGAAGCCTTGAAAAACTGTTTTTT. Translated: CASSDRSLEKLFF.

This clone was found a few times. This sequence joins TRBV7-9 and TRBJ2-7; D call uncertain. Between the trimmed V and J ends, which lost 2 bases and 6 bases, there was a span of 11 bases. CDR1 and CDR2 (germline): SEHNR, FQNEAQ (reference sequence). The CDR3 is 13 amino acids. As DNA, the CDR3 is TGTGCCAGCAGCTTAACCGTACCGGGCGAGCAGTACTTC. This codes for CASSLTVPGEQYF. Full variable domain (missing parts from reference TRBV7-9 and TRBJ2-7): DTGVSQNPRHKITKRGQNVTFRCDPISEHNRLYWYRQTLGQGPEFLTYFQNEAQLEKSRLLSDRFSAERPKGSFSTLEIQRTEQGDSAMYLCASSLTVPGEQYFGPGTRLTVT.

DNA of the CDR3: TGTGCCAGCAGCACGAGGGGACAGGGGAGTGGCTACACCTTC. This sequence encodes CASSTRGQGSGYTF. The chain combines TRBV6-2 or TRBV6-3 with TRBJ1-2, with TRBD1 matching over 10 bases. Germline lookup yields CDR1 MNHEY and CDR2 SVGEGT. V shed 6 bases and J 7 bases; nucleotides not matched to a gene: 8. The CDR3 length is 14 residues.

Here the CDR3 DNA reads TGTGCCAGCAGCCAAGCGGCTAGCAGTAATGAGCAGTTCTTC. It yields the protein CASSQAASSNEQFF. The rearrangement uses TRBV3-1 (or the pseudogene TRBV3-2) and TRBJ2-1; D possibly corresponds to TRBD2 (5 bases). Trimming removed 1 base from V and 7 bases from J, with 11 bases in between. The length of the CDR3 is 14 residues. The germline V gene encodes CDR1 LGHDT and CDR2 YNNKEL (reference sequence).